This T cell receptor (beta chain) was obtained from a study of blood T cell repertoires in COVID-19. Study context: Sites across the United States, Italy and Spain contributed samples from acute and convalescent COVID-19. PBMCs, B-cell-depleted T cells, or T cells were the source of the cDNA or gDNA that made up the material.

This clone showed up just once. Trimming cost V 4 bases and J 9 bases, with 25 bases left between them. The CDR3 length is 18 residues. Germline V CDR1 and CDR2: MNHEY, SMNVEV (reference sequence). The authors' processing: Researchers report that nucleated cell counts were estimated from reference gene primer amplification. Libraries were prepared by immunoSEQ multiplex PCR; TCRdb keeps only in-frame clonotypes and omits some of them. From that table come the V and J calls and clone size; the DNA was used to work out D and trimming. The table records a few hundred thousand clones, over 75% of them present only once.

The sequenced sample consisted of peripheral blood. The source of this sequence is a man over 45 with acute or convalescent COVID-19. The chain combines TRBV27 with TRBJ1-6, with TRBD1 as a possible D gene (5 bases). The CDR3 protein is CASSSNLYPGFTPSPLHF. The CDR3 DNA reads as TGTGCCAGCAGTTCCAACTTATATCCAGGGTTTACCCCTTCACCCCTCCACTTT.